These 12 T cell receptor beta chains were sequenced from one sample in a study of blood T cell repertoires in COVID-19. The repertoire was sequenced with immunoSEQ multiplex PCR; TCRdb's copy has only in-frame clones and lacks some. Of 300,000 to 350,000 clones detected, around 87% appear once; the ten largest clones hold around 0.96%. Sample: peripheral blood. These receptor sequences come from a middle-aged woman with COVID-19, enrolled during active disease.

The chain couples TRBV28 to TRBJ1-2; 9 nucleotides align to TRBD1. V shed 3 bases and J 6 bases; nucleotides not matched to a gene: 20. The CDR3 totals 19 residues. Germline CDR1 is MDHEN and CDR2 is SYDVKM. CDR3: CASSFSPGTGNNRRHGYTF. Written as DNA, the CDR3 is TGTGCCAGCAGTTTTTCTCCCGGGACAGGGAATAATCGTCGTCATGGCTACACCTTC.

To note about this clone: Distinct nucleotide sequences in the sample also encode this CDR3. The rearrangement joins TRBV28 to TRBJ2-7; 11 bases line up with TRBD1. V shed 2 bases, J shed 6 bases, and the junction held 12 bases outside the gene matches. The CDR3 is made up of 17 amino acids. The germline CDR1 and CDR2 sequences are MDHEN and SYDVKM. Written as DNA, the CDR3 is TGTGCCAGCAGTTTAAAGGACAGGGGGCTTTTTGGAGGCGAGCAGTACTTC. This codes for CASSLKDRGLFGGEQYF.

This rearrangement joins TRBV28 to TRBJ2-1; maybe TRBD2 (7 bases). The germline V gene has CDR1 MDHEN and CDR2 SYDVKM. The ends were cut back, 7 bases at V and 0 bases at J, with 13 bases in the middle. The CDR3 contains 15 residues. The DNA for the CDR3 is TGTGCCAGCACCGGGGGGCTAAGCTCCTACAATGAGCAGTTCTTC. Translating it yields CASTGGLSSYNEQFF.

The V call is TRBV3-1 (or the pseudogene TRBV3-2), the J call TRBJ1-6, with D tentatively TRBD1 (5 bases). The germline gives CDR1 LGHDT, CDR2 YNNKEL (reference sequence). V was trimmed by 2 bases and J by 4 bases, leaving 21 bases between them. The CDR3 length is 19 residues. The CDR3 here is CASSQWKGQGPVYNSPLHF. In DNA form, the CDR3 reads TGTGCCAGCAGCCAATGGAAGGGGCAAGGCCCCGTATATAATTCACCCCTCCACTTT.

J is TRBJ1-5 and V is TRBV15; D is possibly TRBD1 (5 bases). The CDR3 covers 16 residues. The V end was cut by 5 bases, the J end by 0 bases, with 14 bases between. Germline values: CDR1 LNHNV, CDR2 YYDKDF (reference sequence). CDR3 sequence: CATSPRGGVSNQPQHF. In nucleotides, the CDR3 is TGTGCCACCAGCCCCCGAGGAGGGGTTAGCAATCAGCCCCAGCATTTT.

The rearrangement links TRBV7-3 to TRBJ2-2; 7 bases fit TRBD1. The CDR3 runs to 12 residues. Germline-derived CDR1 and CDR2 are SGHTA and FQGTGA. V was pared by 8 bases and J by 3 bases, with 0 bases of the junction left unmatched. The CDR3 loop reads CASGQDTGELFF. Here the CDR3 DNA reads TGTGCCAGCGGACAGGACACCGGGGAGCTGTTTTTT. Together with reference TRBV7-3 and TRBJ2-2, the CDR3 gives the full variable domain: GAGVSQTPSNKVTEKGKYVELRCDPISGHTALYWYRQSLGQGPEFLIYFQGTGAADDSGLPNDRFFAVRPEGSVSTLKIQRTERGDSAVYLCASGQDTGELFFGEGSRLTVL.

The chain carries TRBV11-2 and TRBJ1-2; D unclear. This CDR3 is built from 13 residues. Germline-derived CDR1 and CDR2 are SGHAT and FQNNGV. The V end was cut by 0 bases, the J end by 8 bases, with 10 bases between. The CDR3 loop is CASSLDARAGYTF. CDR3 in DNA: TGTGCCAGCAGCTTAGATGCGAGGGCGGGCTACACCTTC.

This clone was seen only once. The rearrangement links TRBV18 to TRBJ1-1, with TRBD1 matching over 7 bases. The germline V gene encodes CDR1 KGHSH and CDR2 LQKENI. With 5 bases clipped from V and 0 bases from J, the junction kept 15 bases outside the gene matches. The CDR3 loop spans 18 amino acids. The CDR3 region is CASSTRPGTEALNTEAFF. In DNA, the CDR3 is TGTGCCAGCTCAACTAGACCCGGGACAGAAGCCTTGAACACTGAAGCTTTCTTT.

This clone was observed once. The chain is built from TRBV18 and TRBJ2-7, with D perhaps TRBD2 (6 bases). The CDR3 has 16 amino acids. Trimming shortened V by 2 bases and J by 5 bases, and 19 bases separated the two germline ends. The V gene's germline CDR1 is KGHSH and CDR2 LQKENI. CDR3 coding DNA: TGTGCCAGCTCACCAGCCTCACGACGGGGGTCCCACGAGCAGTACTTC. Amino acids: CASSPASRRGSHEQYF.

The chain recombines TRBV2 with TRBJ1-5; weak D call: TRBD1 (5 bases). Deletions cut 7 bases from V and 0 bases from J, with 10 bases between. CDR1 is SNHLY, CDR2 FYNNEI, per germline. The CDR3 runs to 14 residues. CDR3 nucleotide sequence: TGTGCCAGCACTCTGGACATTAGCAATCAGCCCCAGCATTTT. Translation gives CASTLDISNQPQHF.

V usage is TRBV27 and J usage is TRBJ2-7, with 9 bases matching TRBD2. The J segment lost 0 bases and the V segment lost 5 bases, leaving 14 bases of the junction unmatched. From germline, CDR1 is MNHEY and CDR2 SMNVEV (reference sequence). The CDR3 runs to 18 residues. Written as DNA, the CDR3 is TGTGCCAGCAGTCCTCGGGGAAGCGGGGGGTTGAGCTCCTACGAGCAGTACTTC. Its translation: CASSPRGSGGLSSYEQYF.

The V gene is TRBV28, the J gene TRBJ1-3; 10 nucleotides align to TRBD1. V lost 5 bases, J lost 3 bases, and 7 bases stayed unmatched. The CDR3 length is 16 residues. In germline, CDR1 is MDHEN, CDR2 SYDVKM. CDR3 sequence reads: CASSGPTGGIGNTIYF. CDR3 bases: TGTGCCAGCAGTGGGCCGACAGGGGGCATTGGAAACACCATATATTTT. Based on the CDR3 plus reference TRBV28 and TRBJ1-3, the full variable domain is DVKVTQSSRYLVKRTGEKVFLECVQDMDHENMFWYRQDPGLGLRLIYFSYDVKMKEKGDIPEGYSVSREKKERFSLILESASTNQTSMYLCASSGPTGGIGNTIYFGEGSWLTVV.